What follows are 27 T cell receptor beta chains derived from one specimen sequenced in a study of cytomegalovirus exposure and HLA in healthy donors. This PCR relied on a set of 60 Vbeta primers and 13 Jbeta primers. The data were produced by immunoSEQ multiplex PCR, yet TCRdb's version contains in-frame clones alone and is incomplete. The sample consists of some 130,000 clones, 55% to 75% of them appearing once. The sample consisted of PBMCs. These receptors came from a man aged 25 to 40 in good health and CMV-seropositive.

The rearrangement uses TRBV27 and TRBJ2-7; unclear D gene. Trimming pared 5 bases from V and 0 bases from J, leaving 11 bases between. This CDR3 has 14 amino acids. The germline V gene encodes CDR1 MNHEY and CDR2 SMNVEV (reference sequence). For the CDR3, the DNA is TGTGCCAGCAGTACCGACCGGAGCTCCTACGAGCAGTACTTC. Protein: CASSTDRSSYEQYF.

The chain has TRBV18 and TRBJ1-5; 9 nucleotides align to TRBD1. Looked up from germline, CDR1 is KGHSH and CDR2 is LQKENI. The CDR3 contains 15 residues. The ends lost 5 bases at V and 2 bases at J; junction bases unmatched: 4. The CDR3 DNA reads TGTGCCAGCTCATCGGGACAGGGACGCAATCAGCCCCAGCATTTT. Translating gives CASSSGQGRNQPQHF.

DNA of the CDR3: TGTGCCAGCAGTCTTGGACAGGTCACAGATACGCAGTATTTT. This codes for CASSLGQVTDTQYF. The rearrangement uses TRBV4-2 and TRBJ2-3; TRBD1 matches 7 bases. CDR1 is LGHNA, CDR2 YNFKEQ, per germline. This CDR3 has 14 amino acids. Trimming cost V 6 bases and J 2 bases; bases outside gene matches: 5.

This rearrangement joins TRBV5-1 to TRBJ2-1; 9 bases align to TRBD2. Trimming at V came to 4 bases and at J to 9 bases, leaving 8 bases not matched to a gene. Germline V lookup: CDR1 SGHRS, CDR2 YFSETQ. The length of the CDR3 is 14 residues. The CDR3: CASSAGGPIGEQFF. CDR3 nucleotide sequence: TGCGCCAGCAGCGCGGGAGGGCCCATCGGTGAGCAGTTCTTC.

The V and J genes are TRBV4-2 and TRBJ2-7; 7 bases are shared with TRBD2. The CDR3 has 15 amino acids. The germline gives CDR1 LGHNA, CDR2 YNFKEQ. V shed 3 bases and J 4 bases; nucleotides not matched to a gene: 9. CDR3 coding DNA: TGTGCCAGCAGCCACGTTGGGGGGGACTCATACGAGCAGTACTTC. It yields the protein CASSHVGGDSYEQYF.

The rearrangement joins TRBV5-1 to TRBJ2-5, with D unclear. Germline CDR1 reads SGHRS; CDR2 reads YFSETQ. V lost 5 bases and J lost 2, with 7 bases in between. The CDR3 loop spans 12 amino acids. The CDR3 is CASRRGQETQYF. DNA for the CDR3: TGCGCCAGCAGGAGAGGACAAGAGACCCAGTACTTC.

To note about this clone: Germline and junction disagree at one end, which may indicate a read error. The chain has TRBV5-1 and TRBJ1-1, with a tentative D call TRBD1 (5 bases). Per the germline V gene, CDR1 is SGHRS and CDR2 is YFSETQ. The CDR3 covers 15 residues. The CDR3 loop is CASSLGENHNTEAFF. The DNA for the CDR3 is TGCGCCAGCAGTTTGGGGGAGAACCACAACACTGAAGCTTTCTTT.

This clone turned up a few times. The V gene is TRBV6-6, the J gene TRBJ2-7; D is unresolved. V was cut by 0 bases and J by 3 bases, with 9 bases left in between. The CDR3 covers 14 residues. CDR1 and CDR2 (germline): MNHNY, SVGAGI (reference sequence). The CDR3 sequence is CASSYSSELYEQYF. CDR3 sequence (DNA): TGTGCCAGCAGTTACTCTTCGGAGCTCTACGAGCAGTACTTC.

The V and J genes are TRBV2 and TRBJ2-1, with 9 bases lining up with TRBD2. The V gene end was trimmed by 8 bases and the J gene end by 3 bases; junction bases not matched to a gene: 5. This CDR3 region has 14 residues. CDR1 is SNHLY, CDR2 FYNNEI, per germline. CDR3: CASQGREGYNEQFF. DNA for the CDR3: TGTGCCAGCCAGGGGCGGGAGGGCTACAATGAGCAGTTCTTC.

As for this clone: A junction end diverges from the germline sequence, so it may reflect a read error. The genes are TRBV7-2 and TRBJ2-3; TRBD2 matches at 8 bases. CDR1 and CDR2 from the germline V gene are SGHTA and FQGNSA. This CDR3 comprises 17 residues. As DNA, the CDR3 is TGTGCCAGCAGCCAGAAGCATAGCGGGGCCGACACACATACGCAGTATTTT. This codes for CASSQKHSGADTHTQYF.

DNA for the CDR3: TGCAGCGTTGCTAGCGGGTTATCCAATGAGCAGTTCTTC. It yields the protein CSVASGLSNEQFF. The chain links TRBV29-1 to TRBJ2-1; 8 bases are shared with TRBD2. This CDR3 comprises 13 residues. CDR1 is SQVTM and CDR2 is ANQGSEA in the germline V gene. V shed 4 bases, J shed 6 bases, and the junction held 5 bases outside the gene matches.

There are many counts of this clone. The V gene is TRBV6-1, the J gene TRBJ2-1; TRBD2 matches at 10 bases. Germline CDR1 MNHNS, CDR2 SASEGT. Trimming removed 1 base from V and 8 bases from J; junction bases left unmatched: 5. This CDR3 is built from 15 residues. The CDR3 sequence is CASSEVAGGLDEQFF. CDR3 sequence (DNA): TGTGCCAGCAGTGAAGTAGCGGGAGGTTTGGATGAGCAGTTCTTC.

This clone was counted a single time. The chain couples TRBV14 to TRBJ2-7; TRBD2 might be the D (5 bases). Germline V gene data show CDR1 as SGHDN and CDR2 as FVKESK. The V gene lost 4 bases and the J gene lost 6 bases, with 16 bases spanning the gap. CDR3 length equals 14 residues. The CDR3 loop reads CASSRFGIAREQYF. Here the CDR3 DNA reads TGTGCCAGCAGCCGGTTCGGGATAGCACGCGAGCAGTACTTC.

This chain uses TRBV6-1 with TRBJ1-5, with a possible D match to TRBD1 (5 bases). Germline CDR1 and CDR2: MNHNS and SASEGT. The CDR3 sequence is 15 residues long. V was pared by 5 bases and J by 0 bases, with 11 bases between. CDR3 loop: CASSMTDNSNQPQHF. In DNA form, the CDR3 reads TGTGCCAGCAGTATGACAGACAATAGCAATCAGCCCCAGCATTTT.

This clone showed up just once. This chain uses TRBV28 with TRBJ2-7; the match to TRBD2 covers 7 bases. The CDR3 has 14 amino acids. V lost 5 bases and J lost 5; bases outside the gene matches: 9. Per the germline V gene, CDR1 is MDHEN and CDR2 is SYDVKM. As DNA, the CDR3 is TGTGCCAGCAGTCCCTACGGGACTACGCACGAGCAGTACTTC. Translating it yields CASSPYGTTHEQYF.

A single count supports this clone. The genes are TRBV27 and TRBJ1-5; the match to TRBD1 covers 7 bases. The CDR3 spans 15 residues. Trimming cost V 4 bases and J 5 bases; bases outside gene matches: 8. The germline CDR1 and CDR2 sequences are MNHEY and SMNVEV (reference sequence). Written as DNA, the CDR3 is TGTGCCAGCAGTTGGGGAACAGGGGACGATCAGCCCCAGCATTTT. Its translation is CASSWGTGDDQPQHF.

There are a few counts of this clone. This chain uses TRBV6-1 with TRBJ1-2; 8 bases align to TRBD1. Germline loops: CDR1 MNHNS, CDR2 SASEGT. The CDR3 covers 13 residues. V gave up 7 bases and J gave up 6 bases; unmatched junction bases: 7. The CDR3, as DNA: TGTGCCAGCAAGCTACAGGGGGGGGATGGCTACACCTTC. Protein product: CASKLQGGDGYTF.

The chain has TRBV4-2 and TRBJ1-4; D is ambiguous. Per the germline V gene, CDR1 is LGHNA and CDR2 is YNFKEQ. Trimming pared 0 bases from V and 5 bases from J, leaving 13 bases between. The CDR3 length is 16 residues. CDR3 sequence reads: CASSQDLSSGNEKLFF. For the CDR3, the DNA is TGTGCCAGCAGCCAAGATCTCAGCTCAGGCAATGAAAAACTGTTTTTT.

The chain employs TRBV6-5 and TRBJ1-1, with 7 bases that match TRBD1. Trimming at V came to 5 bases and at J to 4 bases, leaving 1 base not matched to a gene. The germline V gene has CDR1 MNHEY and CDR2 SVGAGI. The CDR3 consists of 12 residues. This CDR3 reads CASSRDSTEAFF. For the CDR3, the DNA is TGTGCCAGCAGTAGGGACAGCACTGAAGCTTTCTTT.

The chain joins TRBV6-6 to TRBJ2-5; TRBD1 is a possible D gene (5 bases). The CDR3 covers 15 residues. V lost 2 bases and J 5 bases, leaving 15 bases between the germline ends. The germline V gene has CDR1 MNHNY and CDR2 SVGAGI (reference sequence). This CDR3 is CASSYHQGPYETQYF. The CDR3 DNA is TGTGCCAGCAGTTACCACCAGGGTCCATATGAGACCCAGTACTTC.

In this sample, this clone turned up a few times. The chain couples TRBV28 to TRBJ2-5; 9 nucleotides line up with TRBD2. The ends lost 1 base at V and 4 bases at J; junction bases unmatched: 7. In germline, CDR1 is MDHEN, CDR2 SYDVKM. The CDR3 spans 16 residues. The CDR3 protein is CASSLFSLAGRETQYF. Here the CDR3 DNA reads TGTGCCAGCAGTTTATTCAGCCTAGCGGGACGAGAGACCCAGTACTTC.

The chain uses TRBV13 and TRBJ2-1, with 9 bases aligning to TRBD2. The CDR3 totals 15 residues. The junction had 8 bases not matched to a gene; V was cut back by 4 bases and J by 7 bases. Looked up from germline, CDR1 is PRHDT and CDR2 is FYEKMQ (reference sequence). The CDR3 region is CASSSLAGLINEQFF. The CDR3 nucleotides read TGTGCCAGCAGCTCCCTAGCGGGATTGATTAATGAGCAGTTCTTC.

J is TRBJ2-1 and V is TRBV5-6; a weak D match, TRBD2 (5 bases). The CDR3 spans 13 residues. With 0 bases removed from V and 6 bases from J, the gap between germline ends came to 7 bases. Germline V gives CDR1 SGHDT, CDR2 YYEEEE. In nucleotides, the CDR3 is TGTGCCAGCAGCTTGGGAGGACTCAATGAGCAGTTCTTC. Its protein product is CASSLGGLNEQFF.

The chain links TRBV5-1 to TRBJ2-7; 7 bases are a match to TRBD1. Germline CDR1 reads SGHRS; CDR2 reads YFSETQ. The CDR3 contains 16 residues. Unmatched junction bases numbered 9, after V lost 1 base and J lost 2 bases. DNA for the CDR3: TGCGCCAGCAGCTTGCCCGGGACAGAACTGACCTACGAGCAGTACTTC. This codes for CASSLPGTELTYEQYF.

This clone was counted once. The CDR3 DNA sequence: TGTGCCAGCAGTCACGGCTCTGGGGCCAACGTCCTGACTTTC. Its translation: CASSHGSGANVLTF. The chain recombines TRBV28 with TRBJ2-6; D is unclear. CDR1 is MDHEN and CDR2 is SYDVKM in the germline V gene. V was shortened by 5 bases and J by 0 bases, with 5 bases between the two germline ends. The CDR3 is made up of 14 amino acids.

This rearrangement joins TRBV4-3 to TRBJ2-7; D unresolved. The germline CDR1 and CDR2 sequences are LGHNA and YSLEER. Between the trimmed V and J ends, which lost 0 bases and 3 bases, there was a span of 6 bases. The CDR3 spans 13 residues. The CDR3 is CASSQDPLYEQYF. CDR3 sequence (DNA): TGCGCCAGCAGCCAAGATCCTCTCTACGAGCAGTACTTC.

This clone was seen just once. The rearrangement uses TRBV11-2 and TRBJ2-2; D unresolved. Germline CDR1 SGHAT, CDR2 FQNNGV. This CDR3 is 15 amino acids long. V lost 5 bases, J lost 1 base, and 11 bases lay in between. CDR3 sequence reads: CASSPPRRNTGELFF. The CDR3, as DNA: TGTGCCAGCAGCCCCCCCCGGAGGAACACCGGGGAGCTGTTTTTT.